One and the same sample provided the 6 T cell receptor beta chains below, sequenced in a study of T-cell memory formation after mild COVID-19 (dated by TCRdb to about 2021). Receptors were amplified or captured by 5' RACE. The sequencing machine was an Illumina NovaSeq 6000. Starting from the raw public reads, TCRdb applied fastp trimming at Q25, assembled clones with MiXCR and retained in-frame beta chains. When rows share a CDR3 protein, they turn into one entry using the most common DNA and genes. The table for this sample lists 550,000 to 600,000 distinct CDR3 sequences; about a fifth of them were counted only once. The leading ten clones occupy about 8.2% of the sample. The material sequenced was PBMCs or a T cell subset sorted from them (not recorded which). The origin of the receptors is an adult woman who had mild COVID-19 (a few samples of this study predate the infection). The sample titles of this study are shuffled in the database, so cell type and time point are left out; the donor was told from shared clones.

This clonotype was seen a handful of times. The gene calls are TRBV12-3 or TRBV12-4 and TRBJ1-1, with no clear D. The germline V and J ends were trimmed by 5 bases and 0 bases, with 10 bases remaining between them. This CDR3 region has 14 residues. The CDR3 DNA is TGTGCCAGCAGTGAGCGGGTGGTGAACACTGAAGCTTTCTTT. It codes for CASSERVVNTEAFF.

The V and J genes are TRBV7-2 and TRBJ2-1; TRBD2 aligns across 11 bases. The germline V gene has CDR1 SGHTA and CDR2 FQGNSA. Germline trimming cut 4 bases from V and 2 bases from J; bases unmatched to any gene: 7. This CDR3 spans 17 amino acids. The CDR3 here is CASSSKTSGITYNEQFF. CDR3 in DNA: TGTGCCAGCAGCTCAAAGACTAGCGGGATCACCTACAATGAGCAGTTCTTC.

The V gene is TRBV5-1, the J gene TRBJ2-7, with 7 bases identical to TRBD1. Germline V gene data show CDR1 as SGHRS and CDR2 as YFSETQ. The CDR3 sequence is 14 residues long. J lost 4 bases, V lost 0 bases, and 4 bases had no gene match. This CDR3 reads CASSLEGAWYEQYF. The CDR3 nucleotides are TGCGCCAGCAGCTTGGAGGGGGCATGGTACGAGCAGTACTTC.

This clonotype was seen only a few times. The CDR3 is CASSPRTGGYYEQYF. The CDR3, as DNA: TGTGCCAGCAGCCCACGAACGGGAGGTTACTACGAGCAGTACTTC. The J gene is TRBJ2-7, the V gene TRBV7-2; 7 nucleotides line up with TRBD2. The CDR3 spans 15 residues. Looked up from germline, CDR1 is SGHTA and CDR2 is FQGNSA. Trimming at V came to 5 bases and at J to 3 bases, leaving 10 bases not matched to a gene.

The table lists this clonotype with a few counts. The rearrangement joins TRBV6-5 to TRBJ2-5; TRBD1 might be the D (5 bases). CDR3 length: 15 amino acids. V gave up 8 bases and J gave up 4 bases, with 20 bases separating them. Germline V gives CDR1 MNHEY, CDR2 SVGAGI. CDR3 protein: CASCLTASLPETQYF. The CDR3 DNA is TGTGCCAGCTGTTTGACAGCAAGTCTGCCAGAGACCCAGTACTTC.

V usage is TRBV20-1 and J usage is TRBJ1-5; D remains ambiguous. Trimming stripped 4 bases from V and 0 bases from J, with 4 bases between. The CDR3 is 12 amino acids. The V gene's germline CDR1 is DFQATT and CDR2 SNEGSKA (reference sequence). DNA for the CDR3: TGCAGTGCTAAAGCTAGCAATCAGCCCCAGCATTTT. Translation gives CSAKASNQPQHF.